A selection of T cell receptor beta chains follows, all from one sample in a study of somatic mutations in cytotoxic T cells in rheumatoid arthritis. Data came from immunoSEQ multiplex PCR; TCRdb stores just in-frame clones and leaves some out. The sample lists fewer than 40,000 clones, approximately 85% occurring once. Sequenced input: CD8+ T cells sorted from blood. These receptors were collected from an adult with rheumatoid arthritis. Each CDR3 is given without its conserved first and last residue. The D gene is left open where the match is weak. Only part of the rows carry a size: once, few, many, or a class if the clone is expanded.

clone_size: -
d_call: -
j_call: TRBJ2-3
v_call: TRBV10-2
cdr3_aa: ASRRVITDTQY

clone_size: -
d_call: -
j_call: TRBJ1-2
v_call: TRBV28
cdr3_aa: ASSGLGGYGYT

clone_size: -
d_call: TRBD1
j_call: TRBJ2-5
v_call: TRBV4-1
cdr3_aa: ASSQPGTGSGETQY

clone_size: -
d_call: TRBD1
j_call: TRBJ2-7
v_call: TRBV11-2
cdr3_aa: ASSAGQGNYEQY

clone_size: -
d_call: -
j_call: TRBJ1-5
v_call: TRBV12-5
cdr3_aa: ASGFYLEGRDNQPQH

clone_size: -
d_call: -
j_call: TRBJ2-3
v_call: TRBV4-2
cdr3_aa: ASSHKRVGDTQY

clone_size: -
d_call: TRBD2
j_call: TRBJ2-1
v_call: TRBV13
cdr3_aa: ASSLRTSGRFSEQF

clone_size: -
d_call: -
j_call: TRBJ2-2
v_call: TRBV21-1
cdr3_aa: ASSCWGHTGELF

clone_size: -
d_call: TRBD1
j_call: TRBJ1-6
v_call: TRBV19
cdr3_aa: ASSPGGLGSPLH

clone_size: -
d_call: -
j_call: TRBJ1-1
v_call: TRBV19
cdr3_aa: ASSMGHLNTEAF

clone_size: -
d_call: TRBD1
j_call: TRBJ2-7
v_call: TRBV6-6
cdr3_aa: ASSSTGVYEQY

clone_size: -
d_call: -
j_call: TRBJ1-1
v_call: TRBV5-1
cdr3_aa: ASSFSDRTNTEAF

clone_size: -
d_call: -
j_call: TRBJ1-1
v_call: TRBV5-1
cdr3_aa: ASSLAANTEAF

clone_size: once
d_call: -
j_call: TRBJ2-2
v_call: TRBV28
cdr3_aa: ASSLSQEYGELF

clone_size: -
d_call: -
j_call: TRBJ1-2
v_call: TRBV7-8
cdr3_aa: ASSLEWSDVANYGYT

clone_size: -
d_call: -
j_call: TRBJ1-1
v_call: TRBV28
cdr3_aa: ASRLTGRKMNTEAF

clone_size: once
d_call: TRBD1
j_call: TRBJ2-2
v_call: TRBV2
cdr3_aa: ASSAAEPHRDRANTGELF

clone_size: -
d_call: TRBD1
j_call: TRBJ2-1
v_call: TRBV7-9
cdr3_aa: ASSSRTGGNNNEQF

clone_size: -
d_call: TRBD1
j_call: TRBJ2-7
v_call: TRBV18
cdr3_aa: ASSPRDRADEQY

clone_size: few
d_call: -
j_call: TRBJ1-2
v_call: TRBV10-2
cdr3_aa: ATRDNYGYT

clone_size: -
d_call: -
j_call: TRBJ2-1
v_call: TRBV27
cdr3_aa: ASSLASSDNEQF

clone_size: -
d_call: -
j_call: TRBJ2-6
v_call: TRBV13
cdr3_aa: ASSLGRLSGANVLT

clone_size: few
d_call: TRBD1
j_call: TRBJ2-7
v_call: TRBV30
cdr3_aa: AWGRTGNEQY

clone_size: few
d_call: -
j_call: TRBJ2-1
v_call: TRBV4-1
cdr3_aa: ASSQGGGPPQF

clone_size: -
d_call: TRBD2
j_call: TRBJ2-7
v_call: TRBV25-1
cdr3_aa: ASSDPTGSGLSSYEQY

clone_size: -
d_call: -
j_call: TRBJ2-7
v_call: TRBV29-1
cdr3_aa: SVEGSRAYEQY

clone_size: few
d_call: TRBD2
j_call: TRBJ2-7
v_call: TRBV19
cdr3_aa: ASSLSGTTYEQY

clone_size: -
d_call: -
j_call: TRBJ1-2
v_call: TRBV6-1
cdr3_aa: ASTHRPGSNYGYT

clone_size: once
d_call: TRBD1
j_call: TRBJ2-1
v_call: TRBV9
cdr3_aa: ASSSEGQGDEQF

clone_size: -
d_call: TRBD1
j_call: TRBJ1-1
v_call: TRBV19
cdr3_aa: ASSIGGGGTEAF

clone_size: -
d_call: TRBD1
j_call: TRBJ1-1
v_call: TRBV28
cdr3_aa: ASADRAGTEAF

clone_size: -
d_call: TRBD1
j_call: TRBJ2-3
v_call: TRBV11-2
cdr3_aa: ASSLAYRGGTDTQY

clone_size: -
d_call: -
j_call: TRBJ2-5
v_call: TRBV7-9
cdr3_aa: ASSLVGGSETQY

clone_size: once
d_call: TRBD1
j_call: TRBJ1-5
v_call: TRBV6-8
cdr3_aa: ASRDRGRIGQPQH

clone_size: -
d_call: TRBD1
j_call: TRBJ2-7
v_call: TRBV5-1
cdr3_aa: ASSATPGQIYEQY

clone_size: -
d_call: -
j_call: TRBJ2-7
v_call: TRBV19
cdr3_aa: ASSIAPMASYEQY

clone_size: -
d_call: TRBD1
j_call: TRBJ2-7
v_call: TRBV9
cdr3_aa: ASSPTGQGRYEQY

clone_size: -
d_call: -
j_call: TRBJ1-3
v_call: TRBV6-5
cdr3_aa: ASSSGPNSGNTIY

clone_size: -
d_call: -
j_call: TRBJ1-2
v_call: TRBV7-3
cdr3_aa: ASSKGGNYGYT

clone_size: -
d_call: TRBD2
j_call: TRBJ2-7
v_call: TRBV18
cdr3_aa: ASSKGLAGAYEQY

clone_size: -
d_call: -
j_call: TRBJ2-7
v_call: TRBV27
cdr3_aa: ASSYGSMDEQY

clone_size: -
d_call: -
j_call: TRBJ2-3
v_call: TRBV5-1
cdr3_aa: ASSLGLPQDTQY

clone_size: -
d_call: -
j_call: TRBJ2-7
v_call: TRBV11-2
cdr3_aa: ASSLAYEQY

clone_size: -
d_call: TRBD1
j_call: TRBJ2-5
v_call: TRBV27
cdr3_aa: ASSLSGTGHVKTQY

clone_size: -
d_call: -
j_call: TRBJ1-6
v_call: TRBV4-1
cdr3_aa: ASSQDRRAGNSPLH

clone_size: -
d_call: -
j_call: TRBJ1-2
v_call: TRBV19
cdr3_aa: ASRVRADASNYGYT

clone_size: -
d_call: TRBD1
j_call: TRBJ1-4
v_call: TRBV6-1
cdr3_aa: ASNLQGASGEKLF

clone_size: -
d_call: -
j_call: TRBJ1-2
v_call: TRBV6-1
cdr3_aa: ATTYLRREGYT

clone_size: -
d_call: -
j_call: TRBJ1-3
v_call: TRBV7-9
cdr3_aa: ASSGTARGNTIY

clone_size: -
d_call: TRBD1
j_call: TRBJ1-5
v_call: TRBV2
cdr3_aa: ASSVGTGRRDNQPQH

clone_size: -
d_call: -
j_call: TRBJ1-2
v_call: TRBV21-1
cdr3_aa: ASSKSYGYT

clone_size: -
d_call: TRBD1
j_call: TRBJ1-5
v_call: TRBV7-9
cdr3_aa: ASSLGTGGWQQPQH

clone_size: -
d_call: -
j_call: TRBJ1-5
v_call: TRBV6-6
cdr3_aa: AGGQPQH

clone_size: -
d_call: -
j_call: TRBJ2-3
v_call: TRBV4-3
cdr3_aa: ASSQAQTGESRTDTQY

clone_size: -
d_call: -
j_call: TRBJ2-7
v_call: TRBV6-1
cdr3_aa: ASRGGLEQY

clone_size: -
d_call: -
j_call: TRBJ2-3
v_call: TRBV4-1
cdr3_aa: ASSQVPASADTQY

clone_size: -
d_call: -
j_call: TRBJ2-1
v_call: TRBV6-6
cdr3_aa: ASRPGGVSARDEQF

clone_size: -
d_call: -
j_call: TRBJ1-2
v_call: TRBV4-1
cdr3_aa: ASSQATYYGYT

clone_size: -
d_call: -
j_call: TRBJ2-1
v_call: TRBV2
cdr3_aa: ASSLQVGNDNEQF

clone_size: once
d_call: -
j_call: TRBJ2-7
v_call: TRBV7-2
cdr3_aa: ASSGWDLGADEQY